A selection of T cell receptor beta chains follows, all from one sample in a study of cytomegalovirus exposure and HLA in healthy donors. Repertoires were generated with immunoSEQ multiplex PCR, while TCRdb's copy carries only in-frame clones and drops some. The data show about 93,000 clones, with 82% seen just once and roughly 3.8% held by the top ten. Sequencing input: PBMCs. These receptors all come from a man aged 50 to 60 in good health and CMV-seronegative. CDR3s include the opening cysteine and the closing phenylalanine or tryptophan. Each record gives: D gene, V gene, J gene, clone size, CDR3 DNA, CDR3 protein. A D gene is named only where the DNA matches it firmly. The size entry is marked missing in some rows and otherwise reads once, few, many or a size class.

d_call: TRBD1; v_call: TRBV7-3; j_call: TRBJ2-3; clone_size: NA; cdr3_nt: TGTGCCAGCAGCTTAAGACAGGGGGCGACAGATACGCAGTATTTT; cdr3_aa: CASSLRQGATDTQYF
d_call: TRBD1; v_call: TRBV7-9; j_call: TRBJ1-2; clone_size: NA; cdr3_nt: TGTGCCAGCAGCTCCCTCGTTACAGGGGCCTATGGCTACACCTTC; cdr3_aa: CASSSLVTGAYGYTF
d_call: TRBD1; v_call: TRBV7-2; j_call: TRBJ1-5; clone_size: NA; cdr3_nt: TGTGCCAGCAGCTCCGGGACAGGGATGGGTCAGCCCCAGCATTTT; cdr3_aa: CASSSGTGMGQPQHF
d_call: TRBD2; v_call: TRBV4-2; j_call: TRBJ2-1; clone_size: few; cdr3_nt: TGTGCCAGCAGCCAGGGAACTAGCGGGGGGGACAATGAGCAGTTCTTC; cdr3_aa: CASSQGTSGGDNEQFF
d_call: NA; v_call: TRBV10-2; j_call: TRBJ1-1; clone_size: few; cdr3_nt: TGCGCCAGCAACAGGGACAACATGAACACTGAAGCTTTCTTT; cdr3_aa: CASNRDNMNTEAFF
d_call: TRBD2; v_call: TRBV5-4; j_call: TRBJ2-5; clone_size: NA; cdr3_nt: TGTGCCAGCAGCTTCGGGTTAGCGGGAATGGAGACCCAGTACTTC; cdr3_aa: CASSFGLAGMETQYF
d_call: TRBD1; v_call: TRBV5-4; j_call: TRBJ1-6; clone_size: NA; cdr3_nt: TGTGCCAGCAGCTTGCGGACAGGGAGGGATTCACCCCTCCACTTT; cdr3_aa: CASSLRTGRDSPLHF
d_call: NA; v_call: TRBV28; j_call: TRBJ2-3; clone_size: NA; cdr3_nt: TGTGCCAGCAGAGTACGAGGGGGTACGCAGTATTTT; cdr3_aa: CASRVRGGTQYF
d_call: NA; v_call: TRBV6-4; j_call: TRBJ2-1; clone_size: NA; cdr3_nt: TGTGCCAGCAGTACTAGCTTCATGAGCAATGAGCAGTTCTTC; cdr3_aa: CASSTSFMSNEQFF
d_call: NA; v_call: TRBV28; j_call: TRBJ1-1; clone_size: NA; cdr3_nt: TGTGCCAGCAGTTTACCGTCACAGGGTTACACTGAAGCTTTCTTT; cdr3_aa: CASSLPSQGYTEAFF
d_call: TRBD1; v_call: TRBV2; j_call: TRBJ2-3; clone_size: NA; cdr3_nt: TGTGCCAGCAGTGGAAGACAGGGGTCGGAAGATACGCAGTATTTT; cdr3_aa: CASSGRQGSEDTQYF
d_call: TRBD2; v_call: TRBV4-3; j_call: TRBJ2-3; clone_size: NA; cdr3_nt: TGCGCCAGCAGCCAAGAGGGTTACGCGGGGGGGACAGATACGCAGTATTTT; cdr3_aa: CASSQEGYAGGTDTQYF
d_call: TRBD1; v_call: TRBV7-2; j_call: TRBJ2-7; clone_size: NA; cdr3_nt: TGTGCCAGCAGCCCCGGGACAGGGTCCTACGAGCAGTACTTC; cdr3_aa: CASSPGTGSYEQYF
d_call: TRBD1; v_call: TRBV19; j_call: TRBJ1-5; clone_size: NA; cdr3_nt: TGTGCCAGTAGTCCCGGACAGGGAAATCAGCCCCAGCATTTT; cdr3_aa: CASSPGQGNQPQHF
d_call: NA; v_call: TRBV2; j_call: TRBJ1-5; clone_size: NA; cdr3_nt: TGTGCCAGCAGTGATACAAATCAGCCCCAGCATTTT; cdr3_aa: CASSDTNQPQHF
d_call: NA; v_call: TRBV5-1; j_call: TRBJ2-1; clone_size: NA; cdr3_nt: TGCGCCAGCAGCTTGGAGGATAACAGCAAGAATGAGCAGTTCTTC; cdr3_aa: CASSLEDNSKNEQFF
d_call: NA; v_call: TRBV29-1; j_call: TRBJ2-5; clone_size: NA; cdr3_nt: TGCAGCACCCGTCGGACAGTCCAAGAGACCCAGTACTTC; cdr3_aa: CSTRRTVQETQYF
d_call: TRBD1; v_call: TRBV5-1; j_call: TRBJ2-7; clone_size: NA; cdr3_nt: TGCGCCAGCAGCTTGGTGACAGGGGGATCCTACGAGCAGTACTTC; cdr3_aa: CASSLVTGGSYEQYF
d_call: NA; v_call: TRBV19; j_call: TRBJ1-1; clone_size: NA; cdr3_nt: TGTGCCAGTAACCTACAGGGACGGGCTGAAGCTTTCTTT; cdr3_aa: CASNLQGRAEAFF
d_call: NA; v_call: TRBV9; j_call: TRBJ2-5; clone_size: NA; cdr3_nt: TGTGCCAGCAGCCCAAACGGGCGTACAGGCCAAGAGACCCAGTACTTC; cdr3_aa: CASSPNGRTGQETQYF
d_call: TRBD2; v_call: TRBV14; j_call: TRBJ2-7; clone_size: NA; cdr3_nt: TGTGCCAGCAGCCGCAAGGTCGGGAGCGGGAGGGCCTACGAGCAGTACTTC; cdr3_aa: CASSRKVGSGRAYEQYF
d_call: TRBD2; v_call: TRBV5-4; j_call: TRBJ2-4; clone_size: once; cdr3_nt: TGTGCCAGCAGCTCGGGGGGGGCCCTAGCCAAAAACATTCAGTACTTC; cdr3_aa: CASSSGGALAKNIQYF
d_call: TRBD2; v_call: TRBV6-5; j_call: TRBJ2-1; clone_size: few; cdr3_nt: TGTGCCAGCAGTTTTGGGCTAGCGGGTTTCTACAATGAGCAGTTCTTC; cdr3_aa: CASSFGLAGFYNEQFF
d_call: TRBD1; v_call: TRBV28; j_call: TRBJ2-1; clone_size: NA; cdr3_nt: TGTGCCAGCACCGGACAGGGGACCTACAATGAGCAGTTCTTC; cdr3_aa: CASTGQGTYNEQFF
d_call: NA; v_call: TRBV5-1; j_call: TRBJ1-4; clone_size: NA; cdr3_nt: TGCGCCAGCAGCTTGAACGGAGGGGCGGGTGAAAAACTGTTTTTT; cdr3_aa: CASSLNGGAGEKLFF
d_call: NA; v_call: TRBV7-8; j_call: TRBJ1-1; clone_size: NA; cdr3_nt: TGTGCCAGCAGCCCCTGGACAGACACTGAAGCTTTCTTT; cdr3_aa: CASSPWTDTEAFF
d_call: NA; v_call: TRBV11-3; j_call: TRBJ2-1; clone_size: NA; cdr3_nt: TGTGCCAGCAGCTTAGATCAGACTAGTCATGAGCAGTTCTTC; cdr3_aa: CASSLDQTSHEQFF
d_call: TRBD2; v_call: TRBV4-2; j_call: TRBJ2-5; clone_size: NA; cdr3_nt: TGTGCCAGCAGCCAAGATCGGCCAGCGGGAGGGCTCCAAGAGACCCAGTACTTC; cdr3_aa: CASSQDRPAGGLQETQYF